This TCR beta chain was captured in a study of blood T cell repertoires in COVID-19. Study overall: COVID-19 samples collected from the United States, Italy and Spain covered acute and convalescent phases. T cells, B-cell-depleted T cells, or PBMCs supplied cDNA or gDNA.

The Seattle patients, enrolled during active infection, were followed longitudinally. Study processing details: Reference gene primer amplification gave nucleated cell count estimates. The assay was immunoSEQ multiplex PCR, and TCRdb's table has in-frame clones only and misses some. That table gives V, J and clone size, and the DNA gave D and trimming. The sample holds 150,000 or so clones, around 87% seen once. Germline V lookup: CDR1 MNHEY, CDR2 SVGAGI. CDR3 length: 13 amino acids. V lost 6 bases and J lost 6, with 13 bases in between. Sequencing was performed on peripheral blood. The chain is built from TRBV6-5 and TRBJ2-3; possible D gene TRBD2, 6 bases. This clonotype was obtained from a man younger than 35 with COVID-19, enrolled during active disease. For the CDR3, the DNA is TGTGCCAGCAGCCAGGAGGGGTGGGATACGCAGTATTTT. It encodes CASSQEGWDTQYF.